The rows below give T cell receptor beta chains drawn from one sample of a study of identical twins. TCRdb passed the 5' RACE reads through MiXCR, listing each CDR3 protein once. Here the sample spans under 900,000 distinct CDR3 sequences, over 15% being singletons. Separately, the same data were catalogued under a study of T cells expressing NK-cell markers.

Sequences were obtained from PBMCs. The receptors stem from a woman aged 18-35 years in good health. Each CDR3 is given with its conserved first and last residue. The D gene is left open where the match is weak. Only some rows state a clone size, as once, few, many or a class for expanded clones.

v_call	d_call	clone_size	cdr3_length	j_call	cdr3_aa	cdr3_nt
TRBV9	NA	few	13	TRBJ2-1	CASSVPENNEQFF	TGTGCCAGCAGCGTACCAGAAAACAATGAGCAGTTCTTC
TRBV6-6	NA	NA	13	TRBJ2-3	CASSYEVQNTQYF	TGTGCCAGCAGTTACGAGGTGCAAAATACGCAGTATTTT
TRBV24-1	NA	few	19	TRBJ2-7	CATSDLRVNRALPLYEQYF	TGTGCCACCAGTGATTTGCGGGTCAACAGGGCTTTACCCCTCTACGAGCAGTACTTC
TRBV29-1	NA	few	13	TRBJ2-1	CSGRSTAIGEQFF	TGCAGCGGGCGATCGACCGCGATAGGCGAGCAGTTCTTC
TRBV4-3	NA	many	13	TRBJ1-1	CASSQDRDTEAFF	TGCGCCAGCAGCCAAGACAGGGACACTGAAGCTTTCTTT
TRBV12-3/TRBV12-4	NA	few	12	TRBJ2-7	CASSLITYEQYF	TGTGCCAGCAGTTTAATCACCTACGAGCAGTACTTC
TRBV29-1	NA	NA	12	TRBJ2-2	CSVEGGVGELFF	TGCAGCGTTGAAGGCGGGGTGGGGGAGCTGTTTTTT
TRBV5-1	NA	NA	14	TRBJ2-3	CASSLGGAGDTQYF	TGCGCCAGCAGCTTGGGGGGGGCCGGAGATACGCAGTATTTT
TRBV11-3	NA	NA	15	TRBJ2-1	CASSSQGGLNNEQFF	TGTGCCAGCAGCTCACAGGGTGGACTGAACAATGAGCAGTTCTTC
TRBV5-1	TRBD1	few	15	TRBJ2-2	CASSSQGTGTGELFF	TGCGCCAGCAGCTCACAGGGGACGGGCACCGGGGAGCTGTTTTTT
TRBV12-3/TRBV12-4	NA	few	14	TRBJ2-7	CASSKRHGPYEQYF	TGTGCCAGCAGTAAAAGACATGGCCCCTACGAGCAGTACTTC
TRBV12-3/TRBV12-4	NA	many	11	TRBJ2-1	CASGDSGEQFF	TGTGCCAGCGGAGATTCCGGTGAGCAGTTCTTC
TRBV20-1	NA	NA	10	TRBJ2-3	CTPQNEAQYF	TGCACCCCCCAAAACGAGGCGCAGTATTTT
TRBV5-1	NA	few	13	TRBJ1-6	CASREPGNSPLHF	TGCGCCAGCAGAGAACCGGGGAATTCACCCCTCCACTTT
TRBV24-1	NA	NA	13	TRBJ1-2	CATSDGGQYGYTF	TGTGCCACCAGTGATGGGGGGCAGTATGGCTACACCTTC
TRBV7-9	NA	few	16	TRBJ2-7	CASSTRLGIGAYEQYF	TGTGCCAGCAGCACCCGTCTTGGGATCGGGGCCTACGAGCAGTACTTC
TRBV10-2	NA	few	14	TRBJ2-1	CASSERTGNNEQFF	TGCGCCAGCAGTGAACGGACTGGAAACAATGAGCAGTTCTTC
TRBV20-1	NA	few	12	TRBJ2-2	CSARPNTGELFF	TGCAGTGCTAGGCCGAACACCGGGGAGCTGTTTTTT
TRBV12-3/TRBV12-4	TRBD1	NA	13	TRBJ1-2	CASSDREDYGYTF	TGTGCCAGCAGTGACAGGGAGGACTATGGCTACACCTTC
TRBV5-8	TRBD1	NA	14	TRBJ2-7	CASTKRDRAREQYF	TGTGCCAGCACCAAAAGGGACAGGGCTCGTGAGCAGTACTTC
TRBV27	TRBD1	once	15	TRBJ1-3	CASSSNRGSGNTIYF	TGTGCCAGCAGTTCGAACAGGGGCTCTGGAAACACCATATATTTT
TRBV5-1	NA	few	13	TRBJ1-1	CASSLRTRDEAFF	TGCGCCAGCAGCTTGAGGACACGCGATGAAGCTTTCTTT
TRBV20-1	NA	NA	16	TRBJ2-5	CSARKYGTGLIETQYF	TGCAGTGCTAGAAAGTACGGAACCGGACTGATAGAGACCCAGTACTTC
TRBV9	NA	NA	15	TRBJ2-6	CASSVAGSGANVLTF	TGTGCCAGCAGCGTAGCGGGCTCTGGGGCCAACGTCCTGACTTTC
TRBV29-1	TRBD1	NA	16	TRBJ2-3	CSATLRGLGGTDTQYF	TGCAGCGCTACACTAAGGGGGCTAGGAGGCACAGATACGCAGTATTTT
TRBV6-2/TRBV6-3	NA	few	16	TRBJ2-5	CASSYQVDWIQETQYF	TGTGCCAGCAGTTATCAGGTGGATTGGATTCAAGAGACCCAGTACTTC
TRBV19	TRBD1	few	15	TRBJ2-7	CASSSRTGKWGEQYF	TGTGCCAGTAGTTCCAGGACAGGGAAATGGGGCGAGCAGTACTTC